This is a list of T cell receptor beta chains from one sample in a study of T-cell reconstitution after alpha-beta-depleted transplantation in children. One entry per CDR3 protein, called by TCRdb with MiXCR from the PCR reads. The sample lists a few hundred thousand distinct CDR3 sequences, 10% to 15% occurring once. The sample was PBMCs, mostly from graft donor cells, taken 360 days after TCRalphabeta/CD19-depleted stem cell transplant. Receptors were obtained from a male patient aged 10 to 17 who had a stem cell transplant for acute myeloid leukemia, so the T cells may come from the graft donor. Each CDR3 is given with its conserved first and last residue. A D gene is named only where the DNA matches it firmly. Some rows mark clone size as missing; the rest say once, few, many or name a class of expanded clone.

j_call clone_size v_call d_call cdr3_length cdr3_aa cdr3_nt
TRBJ2-2 few TRBV28 - 15 CASSPGLPNTGELFF TGTGCCAGCAGCCCGGGACTTCCGAACACCGGGGAGCTGTTTTTT
TRBJ2-7 few TRBV11-2 - 14 CASSLGSAAYEQYF TGTGCCAGCAGCTTAGGTAGCGCAGCCTACGAGCAGTACTTC
TRBJ2-3 many TRBV20-1 TRBD2 15 CSARPSGGVTDTQYF TGCAGTGCTAGACCTTCGGGGGGAGTAACAGATACGCAGTATTTT
TRBJ2-1 few TRBV12-3/TRBV12-4 - 16 CASSFRKSGAYNEQFF TGTGCCAGCAGCTTCCGGAAGTCCGGGGCCTACAATGAGCAGTTCTTC
TRBJ2-7 many TRBV28 TRBD2 17 CASSPPGLAGSSYEQYF TGTGCCAGCAGTCCTCCGGGACTAGCGGGGTCCTCCTACGAGCAGTACTTC
TRBJ2-7 - TRBV28 TRBD1 14 CASSLRGQVYEQYF TGTGCCAGCAGTCTCAGGGGACAGGTCTACGAGCAGTACTTC
TRBJ2-7 - TRBV6-1 TRBD1 18 CASSLGIDRGTTVSEQYF TGTGCCAGCAGCCTTGGGATAGACAGGGGCACTACTGTAAGCGAGCAGTACTTC
TRBJ1-5 - TRBV27 - 16 CAPHWRGCRYNQPQHF TGTGCCCCGCACTGGAGAGGTTGCAGATACAATCAGCCCCAGCATTTT
TRBJ2-3 few TRBV20-1 - 12 CSAGGTADTQYF TGCAGTGCTGGGGGGACAGCAGATACGCAGTATTTT
TRBJ1-1 many TRBV6-5 - 12 CASSLSGREAFF TGTGCCAGCAGTTTATCGGGGAGGGAAGCTTTCTTT
TRBJ2-5 - TRBV12-3/TRBV12-4 - 13 CASSSGNPGTQYF TGTGCCAGCAGTTCCGGCAACCCCGGGACCCAGTACTTC
TRBJ2-1 - TRBV6-2/TRBV6-3 - 11 CTSRRLNEQFF TGTACCAGCCGCAGGCTAAATGAGCAGTTCTTC
TRBJ2-5 few TRBV19 - 15 CASSMERALQETQYF TGTGCCAGTAGTATGGAGCGGGCCCTCCAAGAGACCCAGTACTTC
TRBJ2-7 - TRBV5-1 TRBD1 15 CASSFGSGQGNEQYF TGCGCCAGCAGCTTTGGTTCTGGACAGGGGAACGAGCAGTACTTC
TRBJ2-7 few TRBV2 - 13 CASRLTRFYEQYF TGTGCCAGCAGACTGACTCGTTTCTACGAGCAGTACTTC
TRBJ1-4 many TRBV5-4 TRBD1 14 CASGRTGPNEKLFF TGTGCCAGCGGTCGGACAGGGCCCAATGAAAAACTGTTTTTT